This TCR beta chain was obtained from a study of blood T cell repertoires in COVID-19. This clone was seen a handful of times. This CDR3 has 14 amino acids. The germline V gene has CDR1 SGHVS and CDR2 FQNEAQ. V lost 4 bases, J lost 3 bases, and 11 bases lay in between. Original processing methods: For nucleated cells, counts were estimated from reference gene primer amplification. Here immunoSEQ multiplex PCR was the method, and the copy in TCRdb shows in-frame clones only, minus some. That table is the source of V, J and clone size, and D and trimming were worked out from the DNA. The sample lists about 160,000 clones, around nine tenths occurring once.

V gene TRBV7-8 combines with J gene TRBJ2-3; a weak D match, TRBD2 (5 bases). This TCR derives from a woman between 45 and 60 years old who had recovered from COVID-19. The sequenced material came from PBMCs or T cells enriched from blood (not recorded which). CDR3 sequence (DNA): TGTGCCAGCAGCTCCTTGACTACAACAGATACGCAGTATTTT. As protein: CASSSLTTTDTQYF.